The rows below give T cell receptor beta chains drawn from one sample of a study of vaccination and CD4 T cells after COVID-19. TCRdb itself ran the PCR reads through MiXCR, one entry per CDR3 protein. The sample includes about 19,000 distinct CDR3 sequences, about 60% seen only once; the top ten take 7.8%. The antigens of these receptors remain unknown. Material for sequencing was CD4+ T cells from blood, cultured in vitro. The receptors originated from a human donor who had recovered from COVID-19. Each CDR3 is given with its conserved first and last residue. D genes are given only for firm matches. A row's size may be missing; if present it is once, few, many or a size class.

NA	TRBV7-6	NA	TRBJ2-1	TGTGCCAGCAGCTTAGCCGGCAGGAATGAGCAGTTCTTC	CASSLAGRNEQFF
NA	TRBV20-1	NA	TRBJ2-7	TGCAGTGCCCCAAAACCAGGTCGCTACGAGCAGTACTTC	CSAPKPGRYEQYF
NA	TRBV6-1	TRBD1	TRBJ2-5	TGTGCCAGCAGGACAGGGGGACAAGAGACCCAGTACTTC	CASRTGGQETQYF
NA	TRBV7-9	NA	TRBJ1-5	TGTGCCAGCAGCTTTACGGGGCAGCCCCAGCATTTT	CASSFTGQPQHF
NA	TRBV10-3	TRBD1	TRBJ1-3	TGTGCCATCAGTGAGAGACAGGGAACTGGGAACACCATATATTTT	CAISERQGTGNTIYF
few	TRBV12-3/TRBV12-4	NA	TRBJ1-4	TGTGCCAGCAGTACGGGACAACCTAATGAAAAACTGTTTTTT	CASSTGQPNEKLFF
few	TRBV7-9	TRBD2	TRBJ2-3	TGTGCCAGCAGCCTGCTTAGCGGGAGGCGCACAGATACGCAGTATTTT	CASSLLSGRRTDTQYF
NA	TRBV7-9	NA	TRBJ1-6	TGTGCCAGCAGCTTAGCCCAGGGGAATTCACCCCTCCACTTT	CASSLAQGNSPLHF
NA	TRBV7-4	NA	TRBJ2-3	TGTGCCAGCAGCGAAAGGAGGCTTTGCACAGATACGCAGTATTTT	CASSERRLCTDTQYF
few	TRBV12-3/TRBV12-4	NA	TRBJ1-1	TGTGCCAGCAGTTTAGGTCAGGGGAACACTGAAGCTTTCTTT	CASSLGQGNTEAFF
NA	TRBV7-2	TRBD2	TRBJ2-7	TGTGCCAGCAGCTTAGAAGGGACTAGCGGGGTCTCCTACGAGCAGTACTTC	CASSLEGTSGVSYEQYF
NA	TRBV28	TRBD1	TRBJ1-5	TGTGCCAGCAGTTTATCCACAGGGGGAACTCAGCCCCAGCATTTT	CASSLSTGGTQPQHF
NA	TRBV18	TRBD1	TRBJ1-2	TGTGCCAGCTCGCGGGACAGGGAAACGTATGGCTACACCTTC	CASSRDRETYGYTF
NA	TRBV5-1	TRBD2	TRBJ2-1	TGCGCCAGCAGCCCCGGGACTAGCGGGAGGGGGGATGAGCAGTTCTTC	CASSPGTSGRGDEQFF
NA	TRBV5-4	NA	TRBJ1-2	TGTGCCAGCAGCTTGGCCGCGACATGGGACTATGGCTACACCTTC	CASSLAATWDYGYTF
NA	TRBV11-2	TRBD2	TRBJ2-1	TGTGCCAGCAGCTTAGTAGCGGGGAGTTACAATGAGCAGTTCTTC	CASSLVAGSYNEQFF
NA	TRBV2	TRBD1	TRBJ1-5	TGTGCCAGCAGTGGGACAGGTCAGCCCCAGCATTTT	CASSGTGQPQHF
NA	TRBV6-1	NA	TRBJ1-1	TGTGCCAGCCTCTTTAGGGTGAACACTGAAGCTTTCTTT	CASLFRVNTEAFF